This T cell receptor beta chain is drawn from a study of glioma-infiltrating T cells after dendritic cell vaccination. Overall study: Glioblastoma patients came from Phase I and II dendritic cell vaccination trials. Dendritic cells derived from monocytes and pulsed with autologous tumor lysate formed the vaccine.

The time point: after dendritic cell vaccination, including at tumor progression/relapse. Profiled with immunoSEQ multiplex PCR; TCRdb holds only in-frame clones, not every one. Here the sample spans around 78,000 clones, less than 85% being singletons. Germline V gene lookup returns CDR1 SGHTA and CDR2 FQGNSA. The CDR3 has 15 residues. V trimming: 5 bases; J trimming: 3 bases; junction bases outside the gene matches: 8. The sequence was collected from a human donor with glioblastoma. The input for sequencing was blood, taken after dendritic cell vaccination. This chain uses TRBV7-2 with TRBJ2-5, with 8 bases identical to TRBD1. The CDR3 bases are TGTGCCAGCAGCCAAGCCGGGACAGGAAAAGAGACCCAGTACTTC. This encodes CASSQAGTGKETQYF.